This T cell receptor (beta chain) is from a study of T cells in localized non-small cell lung cancer. The protocol was immunoSEQ multiplex PCR, while the TCRdb copy is restricted to in-frame clones and leaves out a portion. The profile shows nearly 2,500 clones, 35% to 45% of them singletons. To note about this clone: The antigen remains undetermined.

Whole-study results and caveats: Heterogeneity cannot be ruled out, as sequencing used one tumor region only. Measurement of T cell clonality placed uninvolved adjacent lung highest, above the level in tumor. There was an association of higher blood T cell density with longer overall survival. Adjacent lung exhibited a median of approximately 50 among the 100 most abundant tumor clones.

Trimming took 4 bases from V and 1 from J; bases not matched to a gene: 6. Germline loops: CDR1 GTSNPN, CDR2 SVGIG (reference sequence). This CDR3 is 14 amino acids long. This receptor was obtained from a male donor aged 60 or older with stage II squamous cell lung carcinoma. The sequences come from lymph node tissue, collected before any cancer treatment. The V and J genes are TRBV30 and TRBJ1-1, with TRBD1 identical over 7 bases. CDR3 sequence (DNA): TGTGCCTGGACCCGGGGACAGCCGAACACTGAAGCTTTCTTT. Its protein is CAWTRGQPNTEAFF.